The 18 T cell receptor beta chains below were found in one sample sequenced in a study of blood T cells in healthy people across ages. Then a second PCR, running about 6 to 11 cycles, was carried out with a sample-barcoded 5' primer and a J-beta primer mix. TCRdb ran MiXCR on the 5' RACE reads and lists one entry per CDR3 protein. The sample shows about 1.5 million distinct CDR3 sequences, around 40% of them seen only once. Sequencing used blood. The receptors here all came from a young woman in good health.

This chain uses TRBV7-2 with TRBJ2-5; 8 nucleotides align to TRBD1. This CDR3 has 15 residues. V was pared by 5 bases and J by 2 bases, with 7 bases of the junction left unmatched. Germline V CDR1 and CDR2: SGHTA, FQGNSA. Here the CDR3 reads CASSQQGQAQETQYF. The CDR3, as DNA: TGTGCCAGCAGCCAGCAGGGACAGGCTCAAGAGACCCAGTACTTC.

The CDR3: CASSPRDSTEAFF. The CDR3 bases are TGTGCCAGCAGCCCTCGGGACAGCACTGAAGCTTTCTTT. The V and J genes are TRBV11-2 and TRBJ1-1; TRBD1 matches 7 bases. The trim removed 5 bases at V and 4 bases at J, leaving 4 bases unmatched. The length of the CDR3 is 13 residues. Per the germline V gene, CDR1 is SGHAT and CDR2 is FQNNGV. The full variable domain, in which reference TRBV11-2 and TRBJ1-1 provide the parts outside the CDR3, is EAGVAQSPRYKIIEKRQSVAFWCNPISGHATLYWYQQILGQGPKLLIQFQNNGVVDDSQLPKDRFSAERLKGVDSTLKIQPAKLEDSAVYLCASSPRDSTEAFFGQGTRLTVV.

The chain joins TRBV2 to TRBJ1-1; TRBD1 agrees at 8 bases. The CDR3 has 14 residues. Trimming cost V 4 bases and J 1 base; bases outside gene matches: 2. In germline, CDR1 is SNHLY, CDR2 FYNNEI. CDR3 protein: CASSADRGNTEAFF. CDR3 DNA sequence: TGTGCCAGCAGTGCCGACAGGGGGAACACTGAAGCTTTCTTT. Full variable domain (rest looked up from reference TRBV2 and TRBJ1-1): EPEVTQTPSHQVTQMGQEVILRCVPISNHLYFYWYRQILGQKVEFLVSFYNNEISEKSEIFDDQFSVERPDGSNFTLKIRSTKLEDSAMYFCASSADRGNTEAFFGQGTRLTVV.

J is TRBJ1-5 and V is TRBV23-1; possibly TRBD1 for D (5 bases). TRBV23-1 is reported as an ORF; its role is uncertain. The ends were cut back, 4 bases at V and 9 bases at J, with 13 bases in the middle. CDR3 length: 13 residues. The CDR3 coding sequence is TGCGCCAGCAGTCTCCGGGGGTTCAGGCCCCAGCATTTT. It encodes CASSLRGFRPQHF.

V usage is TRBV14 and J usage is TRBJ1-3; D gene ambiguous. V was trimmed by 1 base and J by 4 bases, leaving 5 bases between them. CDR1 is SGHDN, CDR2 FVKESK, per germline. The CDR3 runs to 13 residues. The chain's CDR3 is CASSQGVGNTIYF. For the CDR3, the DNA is TGTGCCAGCAGCCAAGGTGTGGGAAACACCATATATTTT.

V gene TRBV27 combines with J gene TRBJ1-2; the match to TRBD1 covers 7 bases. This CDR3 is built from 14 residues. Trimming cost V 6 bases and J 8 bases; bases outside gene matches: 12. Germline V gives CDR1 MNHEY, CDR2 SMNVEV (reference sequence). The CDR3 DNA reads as TGTGCCAGCAGACCAGGGACAGTTGTGGGAGGCTACACCTTC. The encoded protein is CASRPGTVVGGYTF.

CDR3: CASSARQGAYNEQFF. The CDR3 nucleotides are TGTGCCAGCAGCGCAAGACAGGGGGCCTACAATGAGCAGTTCTTC. This chain links TRBV7-3 with TRBJ2-1, with 9 positions matching TRBD1. Germline lookup yields CDR1 SGHTA and CDR2 FQGTGA. This CDR3 region has 15 residues. J was trimmed by 2 bases and V by 5 bases; bases with no gene match: 4.

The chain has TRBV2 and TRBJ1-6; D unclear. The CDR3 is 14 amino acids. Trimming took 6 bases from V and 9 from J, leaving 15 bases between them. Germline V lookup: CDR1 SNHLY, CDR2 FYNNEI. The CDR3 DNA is TGTGCCAGCAGGGAGGAGGCGACAAGTTCACCCCTCCACTTT. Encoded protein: CASREEATSSPLHF. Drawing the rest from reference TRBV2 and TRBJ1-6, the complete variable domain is EPEVTQTPSHQVTQMGQEVILRCVPISNHLYFYWYRQILGQKVEFLVSFYNNEISEKSEIFDDQFSVERPDGSNFTLKIRSTKLEDSAMYFCASREEATSSPLHFGNGTRLTVT.

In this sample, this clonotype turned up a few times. CDR3 nucleotide sequence: TGCAGCGTTGGACAGGGGCTAAACTATGGCTACACCTTC. It codes for CSVGQGLNYGYTF. This chain links TRBV29-1 with TRBJ1-2; 8 bases match TRBD1. Per the germline V gene, CDR1 is SQVTM and CDR2 is ANQGSEA. This CDR3 has 13 residues. V was clipped by 4 bases and J by 2 bases; unmatched bases: 3.

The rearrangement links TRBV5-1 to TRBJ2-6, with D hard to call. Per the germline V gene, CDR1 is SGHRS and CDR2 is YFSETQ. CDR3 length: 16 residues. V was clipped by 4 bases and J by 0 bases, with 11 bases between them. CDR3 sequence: CASSVGSHSGANVLTF. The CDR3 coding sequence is TGCGCCAGCAGCGTCGGTTCTCACTCTGGGGCCAACGTCCTGACTTTC. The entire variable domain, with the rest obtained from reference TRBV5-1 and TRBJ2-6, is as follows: KAGVTQTPRYLIKTRGQQVTLSCSPISGHRSVSWYQQTPGQGLQFLFEYFSETQRNKGNFPGRFSGRQFSNSRSEMNVSTLELGDSALYLCASSVGSHSGANVLTFGAGSRLTVL.

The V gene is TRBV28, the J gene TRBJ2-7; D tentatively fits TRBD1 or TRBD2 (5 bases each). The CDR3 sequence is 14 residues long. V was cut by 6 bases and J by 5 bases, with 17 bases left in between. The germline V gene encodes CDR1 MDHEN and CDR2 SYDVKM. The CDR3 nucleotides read TGTGCCAGCAGCCATGCCGGGACGGGTAACGAGCAGTACTTC. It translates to CASSHAGTGNEQYF.

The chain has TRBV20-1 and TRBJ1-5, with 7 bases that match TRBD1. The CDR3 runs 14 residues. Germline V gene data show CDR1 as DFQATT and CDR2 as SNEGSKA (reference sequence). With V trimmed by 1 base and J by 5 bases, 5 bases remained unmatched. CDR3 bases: TGCAGTGCTAGAGGACAGGGCCCACATCAGCCCCAGCATTTT. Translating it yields CSARGQGPHQPQHF.

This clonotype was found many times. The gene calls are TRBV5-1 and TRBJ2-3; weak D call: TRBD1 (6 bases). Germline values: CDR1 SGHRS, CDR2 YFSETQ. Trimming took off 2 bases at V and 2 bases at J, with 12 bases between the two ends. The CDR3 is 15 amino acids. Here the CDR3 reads CASSLQGFYTDTQYF. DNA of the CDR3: TGCGCCAGCAGCTTACAGGGTTTTTACACAGATACGCAGTATTTT.

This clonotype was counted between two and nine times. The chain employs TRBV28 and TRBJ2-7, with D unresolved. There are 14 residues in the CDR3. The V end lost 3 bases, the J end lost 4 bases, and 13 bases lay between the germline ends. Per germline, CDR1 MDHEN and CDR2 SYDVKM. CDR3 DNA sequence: TGTGCCAGCAGTTTCGCGACGATCCAGTACGAGCAGTACTTC. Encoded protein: CASSFATIQYEQYF.

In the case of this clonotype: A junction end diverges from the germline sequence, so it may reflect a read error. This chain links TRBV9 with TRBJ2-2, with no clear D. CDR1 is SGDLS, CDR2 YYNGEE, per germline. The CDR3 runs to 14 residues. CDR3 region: CASSVAGNAGELFF. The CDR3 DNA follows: TGTGCCAGCAGCGTAGCTGGGAACGCCGGGGAGCTGTTTTTT.

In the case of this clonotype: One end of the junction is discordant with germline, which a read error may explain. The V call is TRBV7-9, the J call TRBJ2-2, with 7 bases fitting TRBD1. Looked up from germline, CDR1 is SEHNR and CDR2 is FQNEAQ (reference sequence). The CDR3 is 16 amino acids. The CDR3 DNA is TGCGCCAGCAGCTCAAACAGGGGCGGGAACACCGGGGAGCTGTTTTTT. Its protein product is CASSSNRGGNTGELFF. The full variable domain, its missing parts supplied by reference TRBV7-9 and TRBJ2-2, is DTGVSQNPRHKITKRGQNVTFRCDPISEHNRLYWYRQTLGQGPEFLTYFQNEAQLEKSRLLSDRFSAERPKGSFSTLEIQRTEQGDSAMYLCASSSNRGGNTGELFFGEGSRLTVL.

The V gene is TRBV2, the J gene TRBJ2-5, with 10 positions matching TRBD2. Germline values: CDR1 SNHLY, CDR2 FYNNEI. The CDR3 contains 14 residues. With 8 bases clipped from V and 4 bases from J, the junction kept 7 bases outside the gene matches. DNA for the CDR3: TGTGCCAGCTTAGCGGGGGGAGGCCGAGAGACCCAGTACTTC. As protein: CASLAGGGRETQYF.

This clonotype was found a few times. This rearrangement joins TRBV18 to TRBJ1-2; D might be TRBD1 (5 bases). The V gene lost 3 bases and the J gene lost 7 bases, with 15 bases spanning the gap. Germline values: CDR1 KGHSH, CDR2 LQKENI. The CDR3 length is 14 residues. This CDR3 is CASSPRTTGGGYTF. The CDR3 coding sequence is TGTGCCAGCTCACCTAGGACCACGGGGGGTGGCTACACCTTC.